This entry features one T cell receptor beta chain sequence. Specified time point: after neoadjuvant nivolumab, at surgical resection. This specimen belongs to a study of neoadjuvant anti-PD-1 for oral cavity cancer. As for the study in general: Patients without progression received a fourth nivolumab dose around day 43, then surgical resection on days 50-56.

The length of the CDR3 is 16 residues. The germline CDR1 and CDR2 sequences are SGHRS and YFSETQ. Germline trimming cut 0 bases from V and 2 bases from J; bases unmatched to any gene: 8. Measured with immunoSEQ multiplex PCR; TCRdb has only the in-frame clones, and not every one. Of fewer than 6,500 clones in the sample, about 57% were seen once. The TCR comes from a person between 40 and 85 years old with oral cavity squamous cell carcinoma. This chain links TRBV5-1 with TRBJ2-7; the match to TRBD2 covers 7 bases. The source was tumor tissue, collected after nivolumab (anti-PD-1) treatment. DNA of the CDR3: TGCGCCAGCAGCTTGGGTCTAGCGGACCCAACCTACGAGCAGTACTTC. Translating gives CASSLGLADPTYEQYF.